Listed below are T cell receptor beta chains from one sample, sequenced in a study of blood T cells in healthy people across ages. MiXCR, applied by TCRdb to the 5' RACE reads, yields one record per CDR3 protein. The table lists some 700,000 distinct CDR3 sequences, 22% of them singletons. Sequenced material: blood. These receptors originate from a man between 65 and 79 years old in good health. The CDR3 runs from the conserved cysteine through the conserved F or W. A D gene is named only where the DNA matches it firmly. Only part of the rows carry a size: once, few, many, or a class if the clone is expanded.

CDR3nt: TGTGCCATCAGGAACCCGGGACAGGGGATCACCGGGGAGCTGTTTTTT
CDR3aa: CAIRNPGQGITGELFF
j_gene: TRBJ2-2
abundance: NA
v_gene: TRBV10-3
d_gene: TRBD1

CDR3nt: TGCGCCAGCAGCCTAAGGACTAGCGGGAGGGCCGACAATGAGCAGTTCTTC
CDR3aa: CASSLRTSGRADNEQFF
j_gene: TRBJ2-1
abundance: many
v_gene: TRBV5-1
d_gene: TRBD2

CDR3nt: TGTGCCAGCAGCGCCGGGACTAGCGGACCCTACGAGCAGTACTTC
CDR3aa: CASSAGTSGPYEQYF
j_gene: TRBJ2-7
abundance: NA
v_gene: TRBV9
d_gene: TRBD2

CDR3nt: TGTGTCAGCAGCTTCAAAGGGGACGGCTACACCTTC
CDR3aa: CVSSFKGDGYTF
j_gene: TRBJ1-2
abundance: few
v_gene: TRBV7-8
d_gene: NA

CDR3nt: TGTGCCAGCAGTGAAGACAGGGCGAAAAACACCATATATTTT
CDR3aa: CASSEDRAKNTIYF
j_gene: TRBJ1-3
abundance: few
v_gene: TRBV25-1
d_gene: TRBD1

CDR3nt: TGTGCCAGCAGCTTAGGTTTGGGACTAGCGGGATACAATGAGCAGTTCTTC
CDR3aa: CASSLGLGLAGYNEQFF
j_gene: TRBJ2-1
abundance: NA
v_gene: TRBV7-2
d_gene: TRBD2

CDR3nt: TGTGCCACCAGTGACCCAACTAGCGCAAGCTCCTACAATGAGCAGTTCTTC
CDR3aa: CATSDPTSASSYNEQFF
j_gene: TRBJ2-1
abundance: NA
v_gene: TRBV24-1
d_gene: TRBD2

CDR3nt: TGTGCCAGCAGTTCAGTCTCCGGAAACATTCAGTACTTC
CDR3aa: CASSSVSGNIQYF
j_gene: TRBJ2-4
abundance: few
v_gene: TRBV28
d_gene: NA

CDR3nt: TGTGCCAGCAGCTTTCCAGCGGGAGGTGCAGATACGCAGTATTTT
CDR3aa: CASSFPAGGADTQYF
j_gene: TRBJ2-3
abundance: few
v_gene: TRBV7-2
d_gene: TRBD2

CDR3nt: TGCGCCAGCAGCTTGGCGGGTGCCACAGATGCGCAGTATTTT
CDR3aa: CASSLAGATDAQYF
j_gene: TRBJ2-3
abundance: NA
v_gene: TRBV5-1
d_gene: NA

CDR3nt: TGTGCCAGCAGCTTAATGGCTAGCGGGGGGTCCTACAATGAGCAGTTCTTC
CDR3aa: CASSLMASGGSYNEQFF
j_gene: TRBJ2-1
abundance: few
v_gene: TRBV7-3
d_gene: TRBD2

CDR3nt: TGTGCCAGCAGCTTAGGCTGGGGGGGCCTCCTTGAGCAGTTCTTC
CDR3aa: CASSLGWGGLLEQFF
j_gene: TRBJ2-1
abundance: NA
v_gene: TRBV7-2
d_gene: NA

CDR3nt: TGCGCCAGCAGCTTAGGAATTGGGGTTACCCTCTACGAGCAGTACTTC
CDR3aa: CASSLGIGVTLYEQYF
j_gene: TRBJ2-7
abundance: few
v_gene: TRBV5-1
d_gene: NA

CDR3nt: TGTGCCAGCAGTTTCGACAGAGTTTTATACACCTTC
CDR3aa: CASSFDRVLYTF
j_gene: TRBJ1-2
abundance: NA
v_gene: TRBV12-3/TRBV12-4
d_gene: NA

CDR3nt: TGTGCCAGCAGCCCTCGGTTAGGTGAGGTGGTCGATGAGCAGTTCTTC
CDR3aa: CASSPRLGEVVDEQFF
j_gene: TRBJ2-1
abundance: NA
v_gene: TRBV14
d_gene: NA

CDR3nt: TGTGCCAGCAGCTTTCTAGCGGGGGGTAGGGAGCAGTACTTC
CDR3aa: CASSFLAGGREQYF
j_gene: TRBJ2-7
abundance: NA
v_gene: TRBV5-6
d_gene: TRBD2